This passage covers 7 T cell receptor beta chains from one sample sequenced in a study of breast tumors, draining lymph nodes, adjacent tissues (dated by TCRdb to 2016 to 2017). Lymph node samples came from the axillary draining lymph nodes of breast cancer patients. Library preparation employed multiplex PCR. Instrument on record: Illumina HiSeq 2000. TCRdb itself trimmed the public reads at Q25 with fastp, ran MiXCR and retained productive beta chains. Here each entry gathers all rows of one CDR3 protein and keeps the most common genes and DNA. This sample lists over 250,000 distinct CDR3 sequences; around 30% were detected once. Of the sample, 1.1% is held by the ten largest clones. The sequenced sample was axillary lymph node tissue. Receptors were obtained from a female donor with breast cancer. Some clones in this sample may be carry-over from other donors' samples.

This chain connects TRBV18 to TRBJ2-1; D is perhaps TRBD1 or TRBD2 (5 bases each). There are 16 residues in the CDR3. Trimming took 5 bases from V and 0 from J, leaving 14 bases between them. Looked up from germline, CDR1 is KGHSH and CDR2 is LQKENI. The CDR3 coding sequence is TGTGCCAGCTCAGAACCAGGTGGGGGCTCCTACAATGAGCAGTTCTTC. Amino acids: CASSEPGGGSYNEQFF.

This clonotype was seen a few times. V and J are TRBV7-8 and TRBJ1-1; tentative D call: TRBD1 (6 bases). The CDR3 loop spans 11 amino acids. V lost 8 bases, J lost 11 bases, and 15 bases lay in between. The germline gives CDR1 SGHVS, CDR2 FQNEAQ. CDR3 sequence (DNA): TGTGCCAGCCTGATCGGGGGGCACGCTTTCTTT. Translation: CASLIGGHAFF.

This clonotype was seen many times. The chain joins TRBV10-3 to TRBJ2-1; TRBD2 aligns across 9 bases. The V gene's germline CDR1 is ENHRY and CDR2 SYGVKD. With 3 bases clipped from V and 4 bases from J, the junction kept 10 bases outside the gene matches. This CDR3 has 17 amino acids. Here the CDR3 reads CAISDDSGRVGYNEQFF. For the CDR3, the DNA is TGTGCCATCAGTGATGATAGCGGGAGAGTGGGTTACAATGAGCAGTTCTTC.

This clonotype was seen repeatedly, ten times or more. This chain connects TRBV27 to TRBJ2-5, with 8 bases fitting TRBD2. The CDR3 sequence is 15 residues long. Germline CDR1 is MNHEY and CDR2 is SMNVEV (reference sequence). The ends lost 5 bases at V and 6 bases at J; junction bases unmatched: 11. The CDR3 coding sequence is TGTGCCAGCAGTCCGTCCGTCGGGAGGGGGAAGACCCAGTACTTC. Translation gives CASSPSVGRGKTQYF.

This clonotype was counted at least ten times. As DNA, the CDR3 is TGTGCCAGCAGCTTTCTAGCTGCTTACGAGCAGTACTTC. The encoded protein is CASSFLAAYEQYF. The chain uses TRBV7-2 and TRBJ2-7, with D tentatively TRBD2 (5 bases). The germline CDR1 and CDR2 sequences are SGHTA and FQGNSA. The CDR3 has 13 residues. V gave up 3 bases and J gave up 4 bases, with 10 bases separating them.

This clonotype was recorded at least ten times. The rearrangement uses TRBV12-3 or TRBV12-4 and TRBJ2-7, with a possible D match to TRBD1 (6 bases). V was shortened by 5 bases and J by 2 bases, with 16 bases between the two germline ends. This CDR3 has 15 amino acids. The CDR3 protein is CASSGGGQFAYEQYF. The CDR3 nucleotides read TGTGCCAGCAGTGGAGGAGGACAGTTTGCCTACGAGCAGTACTTC.

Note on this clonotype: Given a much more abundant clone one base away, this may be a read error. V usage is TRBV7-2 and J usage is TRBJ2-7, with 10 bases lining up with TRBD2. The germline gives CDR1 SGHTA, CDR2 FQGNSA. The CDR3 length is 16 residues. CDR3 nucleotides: TGTGCCAGCAGCTTAGTTAGCGGGAGGAGCTCCTACGAGCAGTGCTTC. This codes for CASSLVSGRSSYEQCF.